The sequence of this T cell receptor beta chain was determined in a study of a mutant IDH1 vaccine in newly diagnosed glioma. Measured with immunoSEQ multiplex PCR; TCRdb has only the in-frame clones, and not every one. The table lists roughly 30,000 clones, roughly 88% of them singletons. Remarks on this clone: The antigen remains undetermined.

Indicated time point: week 23, last vaccination. Each dose of the vaccine consisted of 300 ug of mutant IDH1 20-mer peptide, with topical imiquimod. The CDR3 consists of 15 residues. Between the trimmed V and J ends, which lost 6 bases and 2 bases, there was a span of 14 bases. CDR1 and CDR2 from the germline V gene are PRHDT and FYEKMQ (reference sequence). The rearrangement uses TRBV13 and TRBJ2-1; D might be TRBD1 or TRBD2, each matching 5 bases. The sequence was collected from a man between 35 and 55 years old with glioma. The sequencing here drew on PBMCs, taken from a glioma patient whose treatment included an IDH1 peptide vaccine. The CDR3 loop reads CASRSRDGPYNEQFF. The CDR3 nucleotides read TGTGCCAGCAGGTCCCGGGACGGCCCCTACAATGAGCAGTTCTTC.